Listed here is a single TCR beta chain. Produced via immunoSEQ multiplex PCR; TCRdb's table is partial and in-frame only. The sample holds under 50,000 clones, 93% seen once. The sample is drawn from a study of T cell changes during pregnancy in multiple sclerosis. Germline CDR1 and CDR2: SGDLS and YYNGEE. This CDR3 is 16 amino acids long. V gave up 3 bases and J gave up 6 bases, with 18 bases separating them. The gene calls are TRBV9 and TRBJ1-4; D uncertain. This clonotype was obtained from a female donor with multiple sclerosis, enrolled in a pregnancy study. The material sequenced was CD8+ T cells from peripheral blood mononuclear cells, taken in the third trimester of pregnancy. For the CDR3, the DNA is TGTGCCAGCAGCGCCGCTTCGGGTGGAGGAGATGAAAAACTGTTTTTT. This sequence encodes CASSAASGGGDEKLFF.